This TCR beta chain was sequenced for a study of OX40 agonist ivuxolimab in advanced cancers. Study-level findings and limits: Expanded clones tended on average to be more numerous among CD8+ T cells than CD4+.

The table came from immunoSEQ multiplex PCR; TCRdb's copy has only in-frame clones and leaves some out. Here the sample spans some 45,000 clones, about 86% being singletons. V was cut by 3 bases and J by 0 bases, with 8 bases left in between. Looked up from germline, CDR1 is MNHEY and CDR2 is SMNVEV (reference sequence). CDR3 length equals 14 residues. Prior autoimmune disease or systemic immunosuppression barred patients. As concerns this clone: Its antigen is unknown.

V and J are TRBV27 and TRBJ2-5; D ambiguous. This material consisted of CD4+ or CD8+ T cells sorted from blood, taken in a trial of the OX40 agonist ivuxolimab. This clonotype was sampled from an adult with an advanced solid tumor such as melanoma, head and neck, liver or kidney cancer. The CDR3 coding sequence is TGTGCCAGCAGTTTTTCTCCGTACCAAGAGACCCAGTACTTC. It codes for CASSFSPYQETQYF.